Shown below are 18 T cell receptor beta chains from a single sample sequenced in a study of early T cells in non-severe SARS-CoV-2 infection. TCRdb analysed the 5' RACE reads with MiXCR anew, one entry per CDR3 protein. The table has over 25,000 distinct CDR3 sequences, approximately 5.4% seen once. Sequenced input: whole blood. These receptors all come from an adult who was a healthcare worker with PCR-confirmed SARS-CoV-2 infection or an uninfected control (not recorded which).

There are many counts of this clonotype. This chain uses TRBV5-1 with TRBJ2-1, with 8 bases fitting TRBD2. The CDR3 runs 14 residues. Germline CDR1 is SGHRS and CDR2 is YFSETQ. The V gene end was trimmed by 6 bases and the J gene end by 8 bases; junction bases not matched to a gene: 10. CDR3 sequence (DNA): TGCGCCAGCACCAATTTAGCGGGGAGCGATGAGCAGTTCTTC. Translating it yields CASTNLAGSDEQFF. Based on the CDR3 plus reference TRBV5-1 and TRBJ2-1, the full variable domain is KAGVTQTPRYLIKTRGQQVTLSCSPISGHRSVSWYQQTPGQGLQFLFEYFSETQRNKGNFPGRFSGRQFSNSRSEMNVSTLELGDSALYLCASTNLAGSDEQFFGPGTRLTVL.

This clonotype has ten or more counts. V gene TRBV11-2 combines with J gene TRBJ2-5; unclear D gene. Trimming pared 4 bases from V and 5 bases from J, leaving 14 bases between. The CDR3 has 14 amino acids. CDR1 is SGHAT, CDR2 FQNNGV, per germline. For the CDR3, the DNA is TGTGCCAGCAGCTCACGGTTCCCTGACGAGACCCAGTACTTC. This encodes CASSSRFPDETQYF.

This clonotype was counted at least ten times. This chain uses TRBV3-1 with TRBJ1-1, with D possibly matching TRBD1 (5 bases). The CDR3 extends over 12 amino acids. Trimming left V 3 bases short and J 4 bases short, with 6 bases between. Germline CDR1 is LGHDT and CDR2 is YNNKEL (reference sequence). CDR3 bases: TGTGCCAGCAGCCAGGGGGGCACTGAAGCTTTCTTT. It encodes CASSQGGTEAFF.

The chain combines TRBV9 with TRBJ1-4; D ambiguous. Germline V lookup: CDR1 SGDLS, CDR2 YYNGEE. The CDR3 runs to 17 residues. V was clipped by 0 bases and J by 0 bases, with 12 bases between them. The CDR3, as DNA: TGTGCCAGCAGCGTAGGAGGTGGTTTTGCAACTAATGAAAAACTGTTTTTT. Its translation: CASSVGGGFATNEKLFF.

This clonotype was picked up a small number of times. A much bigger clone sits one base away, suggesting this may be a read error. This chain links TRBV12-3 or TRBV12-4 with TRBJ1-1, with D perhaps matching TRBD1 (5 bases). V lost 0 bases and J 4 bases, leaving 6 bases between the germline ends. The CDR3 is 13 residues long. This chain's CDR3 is CASSLAGGTEAFF. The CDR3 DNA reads TGTGCCAGCAGTTTAGCGGGGGGCACTGAAGCTTTCTTT.

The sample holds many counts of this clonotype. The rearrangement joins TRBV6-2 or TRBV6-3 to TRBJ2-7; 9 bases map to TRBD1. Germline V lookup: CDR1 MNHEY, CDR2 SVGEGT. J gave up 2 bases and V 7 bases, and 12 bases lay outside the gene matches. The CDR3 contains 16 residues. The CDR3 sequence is CASNQPGQGQAYEQYF. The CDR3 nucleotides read TGTGCCAGCAATCAGCCAGGACAGGGGCAAGCCTACGAGCAGTACTTC.

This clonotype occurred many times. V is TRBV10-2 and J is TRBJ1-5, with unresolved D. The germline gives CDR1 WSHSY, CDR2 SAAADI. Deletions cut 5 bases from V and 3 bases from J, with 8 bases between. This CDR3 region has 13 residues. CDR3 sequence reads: CASSNGFNQPQHF. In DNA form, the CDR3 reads TGCGCCAGCAGTAACGGATTCAATCAGCCCCAGCATTTT.

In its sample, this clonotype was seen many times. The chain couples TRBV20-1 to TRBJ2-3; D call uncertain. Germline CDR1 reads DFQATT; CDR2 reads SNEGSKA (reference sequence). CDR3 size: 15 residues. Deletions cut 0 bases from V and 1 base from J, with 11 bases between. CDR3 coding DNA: TGCAGTGCTAGAGATTTTGGCACAGGCACAGATACGCAGTATTTT. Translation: CSARDFGTGTDTQYF.

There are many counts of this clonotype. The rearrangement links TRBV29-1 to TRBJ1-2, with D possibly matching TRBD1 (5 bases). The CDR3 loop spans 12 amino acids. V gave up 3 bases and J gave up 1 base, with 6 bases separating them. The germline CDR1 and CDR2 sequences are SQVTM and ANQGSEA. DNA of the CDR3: TGCAGCGTTGACAGGGATAACTATGGCTACACCTTC. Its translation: CSVDRDNYGYTF. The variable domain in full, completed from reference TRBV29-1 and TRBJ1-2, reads SAVISQKPSRDICQRGTSLTIQCQVDSQVTMMFWYRQQPGQSLTLIATANQGSEATYESGFVIDKFPISRPNLTFSTLTVSNMSPEDSSIYLCSVDRDNYGYTFGSGTRLTVV.

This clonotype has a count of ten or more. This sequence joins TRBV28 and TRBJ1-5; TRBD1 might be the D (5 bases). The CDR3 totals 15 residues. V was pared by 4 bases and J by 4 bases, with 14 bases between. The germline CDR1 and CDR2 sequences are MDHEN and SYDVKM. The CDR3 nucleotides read TGTGCCAGCAGTTGGGGACGGAGCACTAATCAGCCCCAGCATTTT. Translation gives CASSWGRSTNQPQHF.

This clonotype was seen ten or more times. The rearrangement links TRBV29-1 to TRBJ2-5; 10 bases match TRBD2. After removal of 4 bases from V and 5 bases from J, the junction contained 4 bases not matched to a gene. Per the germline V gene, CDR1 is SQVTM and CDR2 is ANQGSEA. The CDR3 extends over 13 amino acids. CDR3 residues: CSVVSGGRETQYF. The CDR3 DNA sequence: TGCAGCGTTGTTAGCGGGGGGAGGGAGACCCAGTACTTC.

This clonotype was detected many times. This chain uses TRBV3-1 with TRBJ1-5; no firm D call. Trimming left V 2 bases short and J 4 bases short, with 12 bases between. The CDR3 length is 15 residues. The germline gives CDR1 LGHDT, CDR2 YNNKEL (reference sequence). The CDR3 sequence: CASSQSYIVNQPQHF. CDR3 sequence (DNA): TGTGCCAGCAGCCAATCTTACATAGTAAATCAGCCCCAGCATTTT.

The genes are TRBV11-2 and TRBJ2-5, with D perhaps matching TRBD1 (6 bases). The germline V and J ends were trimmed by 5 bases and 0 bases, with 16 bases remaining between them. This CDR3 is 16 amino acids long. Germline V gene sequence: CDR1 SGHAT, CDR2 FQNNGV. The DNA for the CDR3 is TGTGCCAGCAGCGTACGGACAGCACTGTACCAAGAGACCCAGTACTTC. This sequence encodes CASSVRTALYQETQYF.

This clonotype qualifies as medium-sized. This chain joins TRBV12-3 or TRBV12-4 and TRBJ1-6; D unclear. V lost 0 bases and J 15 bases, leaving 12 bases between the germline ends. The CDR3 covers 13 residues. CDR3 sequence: CASSLAFQLDLHF. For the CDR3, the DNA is TGTGCCAGCAGTTTAGCATTCCAATTGGACCTCCACTTT.

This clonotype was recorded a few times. The CDR3 DNA is TGTGCCAGTAGTGTGGGACTAGCGGGGAGAGATACGCAGTATTTT. It is translated as CASSVGLAGRDTQYF. The chain employs TRBV19 and TRBJ2-3; 13 bases line up with TRBD2. The germline V gene has CDR1 LNHDA and CDR2 SQIVND (reference sequence). With V trimmed by 5 bases and J by 5 bases, 4 bases remained unmatched. The CDR3 has 15 residues. The full variable domain, rest sourced from reference TRBV19 and TRBJ2-3, is DGGITQSPKYLFRKEGQNVTLSCEQNLNHDAMYWYRQDPGQGLRLIYYSQIVNDFQKGDIAEGYSVSREKKESFPLTVTSAQKNPTAFYLCASSVGLAGRDTQYFGPGTRLTVL.

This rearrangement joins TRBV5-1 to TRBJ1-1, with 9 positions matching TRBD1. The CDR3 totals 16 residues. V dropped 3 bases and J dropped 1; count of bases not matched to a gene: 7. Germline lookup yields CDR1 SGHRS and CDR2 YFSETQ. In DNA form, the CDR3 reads TGCGCCAGCAGCTCCGGGACAGGGCCGGGGAACACTGAAGCTTTCTTT. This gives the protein CASSSGTGPGNTEAFF.

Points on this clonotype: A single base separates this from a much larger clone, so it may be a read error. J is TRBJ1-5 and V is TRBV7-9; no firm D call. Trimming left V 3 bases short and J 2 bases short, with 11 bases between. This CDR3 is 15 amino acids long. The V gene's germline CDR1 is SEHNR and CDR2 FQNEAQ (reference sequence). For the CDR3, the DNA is TGTGCCAGCAGCTTCGGCTCCCCGGGCAATCAGCCCCAGCATTTT. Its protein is CASSFGSPGNQPQHF.

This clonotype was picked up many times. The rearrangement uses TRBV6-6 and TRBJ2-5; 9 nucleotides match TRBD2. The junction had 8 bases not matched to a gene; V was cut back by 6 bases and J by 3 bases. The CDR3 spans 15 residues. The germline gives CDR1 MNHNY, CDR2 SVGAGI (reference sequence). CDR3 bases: TGTGCCAGCAGACGAGGAGTAGCGGGGGAAGAGACCCAGTACTTC. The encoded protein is CASRRGVAGEETQYF.